Listed below are T cell receptor beta chains from one sample, sequenced in a study of blood T cell repertoires in COVID-19. TCRdb's table, derived via immunoSEQ multiplex PCR, lists solely in-frame clones and lacks some. The sample gives 120,000 or so clones, over 65% of which show up once; more than 0.65% is in the top ten. What was sequenced was peripheral blood. The receptors shown here come from a human donor with acute or convalescent COVID-19. The donor label of this sample is uncertain. Each CDR3 is given with its conserved first and last residue. The order of the fields is V gene, D gene, clone size, J gene, CDR3 protein, CDR3 DNA. D genes are given only for firm matches. Size is stated for part of the rows, as once, few or many counts, or as a class when the clone is expanded.

V gene: TRBV11-3; D gene: -; clone size: few; J gene: TRBJ2-1; CDR3 protein: CASSFGGANEQFF; CDR3 DNA: TGTGCCAGCAGCTTTGGCGGGGCCAATGAGCAGTTCTTC
V gene: TRBV24-1; D gene: TRBD1; clone size: -; J gene: TRBJ1-1; CDR3 protein: CATSATTGMNTEAFF; CDR3 DNA: TGTGCCACCAGTGCTACGACAGGGATGAACACTGAAGCTTTCTTT
V gene: TRBV5-1; D gene: -; clone size: many; J gene: TRBJ2-1; CDR3 protein: CASSTFGEQFF; CDR3 DNA: TGCGCCAGCAGTACCTTCGGGGAGCAGTTCTTC
V gene: TRBV24-1; D gene: TRBD2; clone size: -; J gene: TRBJ2-2; CDR3 protein: CATSDRTGTSGAYTGELFF; CDR3 DNA: TGTGCCACCAGTGATCGGACCGGGACTAGCGGGGCGTACACCGGGGAGCTGTTTTTT
V gene: TRBV19; D gene: TRBD1; clone size: -; J gene: TRBJ1-5; CDR3 protein: CATWDRNQPQHF; CDR3 DNA: TGTGCCACCTGGGACAGAAATCAGCCCCAGCATTTT
V gene: TRBV3-1/TRBV3-2; D gene: -; clone size: -; J gene: TRBJ1-2; CDR3 protein: CASSQGQVANSGYTF; CDR3 DNA: TGTGCCAGCAGCCAGGGTCAGGTCGCCAACTCTGGCTACACCTTC
V gene: TRBV6-5; D gene: TRBD1; clone size: -; J gene: TRBJ1-2; CDR3 protein: CASRRDRVPYGYTF; CDR3 DNA: TGTGCCAGCAGGCGTGACAGGGTACCCTATGGCTACACCTTC
V gene: TRBV19; D gene: TRBD2; clone size: -; J gene: TRBJ2-3; CDR3 protein: CASSGGTSGTPSTDTQYF; CDR3 DNA: TGTGCCAGTAGTGGGGGGACTAGCGGAACTCCTAGCACAGATACGCAGTATTTT
V gene: TRBV5-1; D gene: TRBD1; clone size: -; J gene: TRBJ2-4; CDR3 protein: CASSPGQDLAKNIQYF; CDR3 DNA: TGCGCCAGCAGCCCGGGACAGGATTTAGCCAAAAACATTCAGTACTTC
V gene: TRBV6-5; D gene: -; clone size: -; J gene: TRBJ1-2; CDR3 protein: CASSSPGARAFGYTF; CDR3 DNA: TGTGCCAGCAGCTCTCCGGGAGCGAGGGCCTTTGGCTACACCTTC